The rows below give T cell receptor beta chains drawn from one sample of a study of T-cell reconstitution after alpha-beta-depleted transplantation in children. TCRdb independently ran MiXCR on the PCR reads; one entry per CDR3 protein. This repertoire shows roughly 200,000 distinct CDR3 sequences, roughly 9.1% found once; its top ten account for 35% to 45%. Source: PBMCs, mostly from graft donor cells, taken 360 days after TCRalphabeta/CD19-depleted stem cell transplant. The receptors here all came from a male patient aged 2-15 years who had a stem cell transplant for acute myeloid leukemia, so the T cells may come from the graft donor. Both conserved end residues are part of each CDR3. D genes are given only for firm matches. Part of the rows lack a size; the others show once, few, many or a class for expanded clones.

size | D | J | V | CDR3 | DNA
few | TRBD2 | TRBJ2-1 | TRBV7-7 | CASSLGTSTRGEQFF | TGTGCTAGCAGCCTTGGGACTAGCACCCGTGGTGAGCAGTTCTTC
few | NA | TRBJ2-1 | TRBV10-3 | CATQGPGNEQFF | TGTGCCACTCAAGGCCCCGGGAATGAGCAGTTCTTC
many | TRBD1 | TRBJ2-7 | TRBV12-3/TRBV12-4 | CASSPGGGTGGGYEQYF | TGTGCCAGCAGCCCCGGGGGGGGGACAGGGGGCGGTTACGAGCAGTACTTC
many | NA | TRBJ2-1 | TRBV12-3/TRBV12-4 | CASSFEQNEQFF | TGTGCCAGCAGTTTCGAACAGAATGAGCAGTTCTTC
many | TRBD1 | TRBJ2-7 | TRBV4-1 | CASTLQQGDEQYF | TGCGCCAGCACTCTTCAACAGGGGGACGAGCAGTACTTC
many | NA | TRBJ2-3 | TRBV29-1 | CSVERGTDTQYF | TGCAGCGTTGAACGGGGGACCGATACGCAGTATTTT
few | NA | TRBJ1-3 | TRBV11-2 | CASSLSNTIYF | TGTGCCAGCAGCCTATCGAACACCATATATTTT
many | TRBD2 | TRBJ2-1 | TRBV7-8 | CASSSLSGGYNEQFF | TGTGCCAGCAGCTCTCTTAGCGGGGGATACAATGAGCAGTTCTTC
few | TRBD2 | TRBJ2-1 | TRBV29-1 | CSVGVERETLYNEQFF | TGCAGCGTTGGGGTGGAGCGGGAGACCCTTTACAATGAGCAGTTCTTC
many | NA | TRBJ1-2 | TRBV20-1 | CSARDKGNGYTF | TGCAGTGCTAGAGACAAGGGGAATGGCTACACCTTC
few | TRBD2 | TRBJ2-3 | TRBV7-3 | CASLGLAATDTQYF | TGTGCCAGTTTGGGACTAGCGGCCACAGATACGCAGTATTTT
NA | NA | TRBJ1-4 | TRBV4-1 | CASSQEYRPNEKLFF | TGCGCCAGCAGCCAAGAATATAGGCCTAATGAAAAACTGTTTTTT
many | TRBD1 | TRBJ1-1 | TRBV5-1 | CASSFGQGNTEAFF | TGCGCCAGCAGCTTCGGACAGGGGAACACTGAAGCTTTCTTT
many | TRBD1 | TRBJ1-1 | TRBV12-3/TRBV12-4 | CASSFRGQDEAFF | TGTGCCAGCAGTTTTAGGGGGCAGGATGAAGCTTTCTTT
NA | TRBD1 | TRBJ2-5 | TRBV7-2 | CASSSRTGGRETQYF | TGTGCCAGCAGCAGCAGGACAGGGGGCAGAGAGACCCAGTACTTC
few | TRBD1 | TRBJ2-5 | TRBV2 | CASSGGQGRTQYF | TGTGCCAGCAGTGGCGGACAGGGGAGGACCCAGTACTTC
many | TRBD2 | TRBJ2-3 | TRBV7-2 | CASSSSGGYTQYF | TGTGCCAGCAGCAGTAGCGGGGGATATACGCAGTATTTT
many | NA | TRBJ2-2 | TRBV9 | CASSPSPRPDTGELFF | TGTGCCAGCAGCCCCTCACCCCGACCCGACACCGGGGAGCTGTTTTTT
many | NA | TRBJ2-5 | TRBV21-1 | CASSKEGIASGGRKETQYF | TGTGCCAGCAGCAAAGAGGGGATTGCTAGCGGGGGGCGAAAAGAGACCCAGTACTTC
few | TRBD2 | TRBJ2-1 | TRBV20-1 | CSARDGRGAIYNEQFF | TGCAGTGCTAGAGATGGGCGGGGGGCTATCTACAATGAGCAGTTCTTC
few | TRBD1 | TRBJ1-1 | TRBV4-2 | CASRGQGILYTEAFF | TGTGCCAGCCGTGGACAGGGCATACTGTACACTGAAGCTTTCTTT
many | NA | TRBJ1-5 | TRBV6-5 | CASTGNLNQPQHF | TGTGCCAGCACAGGGAATTTAAATCAGCCCCAGCATTTT
NA | TRBD1 | TRBJ1-6 | TRBV5-1 | CASSSSGQGYDSPLHF | TGCGCCAGCAGCTCCTCGGGACAGGGGTACGATTCACCCCTCCACTTT
NA | TRBD1 | TRBJ1-6 | TRBV6-5 | CASSYSDRGLSPLHF | TGTGCCAGCAGTTACTCGGACAGGGGGCTTTCACCCCTCCACTTT
NA | NA | TRBJ2-7 | TRBV15 | CATSRGGRGRYEQYF | TGTGCCACCAGCAGAGGGGGCAGGGGACGCTACGAGCAGTACTTC
NA | NA | TRBJ2-3 | TRBV29-1 | CSVELSLSDTQYF | TGCAGCGTTGAATTATCACTATCTGATACGCAGTATTTT
many | NA | TRBJ1-3 | TRBV6-5 | CASRGFGNTIYF | TGTGCCAGCCGGGGCTTCGGAAACACCATATATTTT
NA | NA | TRBJ2-7 | TRBV18 | CASSPEGFRYEQYF | TGTGCCAGCTCACCGGAAGGATTCCGCTACGAGCAGTACTTC
many | TRBD2 | TRBJ2-1 | TRBV29-1 | CSVEEGGGSQFF | TGCAGCGTTGAAGAGGGCGGGGGATCTCAGTTCTTC
NA | NA | TRBJ1-5 | TRBV6-1 | CASSLGLPVDQPQHF | TGTGCCAGCAGCTTGGGACTCCCTGTGGATCAGCCCCAGCATTTT
many | NA | TRBJ2-5 | TRBV6-6 | CASSWAEETQYF | TGTGCCAGCAGCTGGGCAGAGGAGACCCAGTACTTC
many | NA | TRBJ1-5 | TRBV7-2 | CASSSPTRGAQHF | TGTGCCAGCAGCTCCCCCACCCGGGGAGCCCAGCATTTT
NA | NA | TRBJ2-5 | TRBV5-1 | CASSSTLTGNQETQYF | TGCGCCAGCAGCTCTACCCTTACAGGGAATCAAGAGACCCAGTACTTC
NA | NA | TRBJ2-3 | TRBV5-1 | CASSEIVGGDTQYF | TGCGCCAGCAGCGAGATAGTCGGGGGTGATACGCAGTATTTT
many | TRBD2 | TRBJ2-1 | TRBV7-3 | CASSYGGAGNNEQFF | TGTGCCAGCAGCTACGGGGGGGCCGGGAACAATGAGCAGTTCTTC
few | NA | TRBJ1-4 | TRBV12-3/TRBV12-4 | CASSPTQWEKLFF | TGTGCCAGCAGTCCTACCCAGTGGGAAAAACTGTTTTTT
NA | TRBD2 | TRBJ2-1 | TRBV3-1 | CASSLPGTSNEQFF | TGTGCCAGCAGCCTCCCCGGGACTAGCAATGAGCAGTTCTTC
NA | TRBD2 | TRBJ2-3 | TRBV20-1 | CSAMTDSGNTDTQYF | TGCAGTGCTATGACCGATAGCGGGAACACAGATACGCAGTATTTT
NA | TRBD2 | TRBJ2-1 | TRBV20-1 | CSARDASGGENEQFF | TGCAGTGCTAGAGATGCGAGCGGGGGGGAAAATGAGCAGTTCTTC
few | TRBD1 | TRBJ1-4 | TRBV12-3/TRBV12-4 | CASRLYRDRGKKLFF | TGTGCCAGCAGGCTGTACCGGGACAGGGGTAAAAAACTGTTTTTT
NA | NA | TRBJ1-1 | TRBV5-1 | CASSSGWEDTEAFF | TGCGCCAGCAGCTCCGGGTGGGAGGACACTGAAGCTTTCTTT
NA | NA | TRBJ1-2 | TRBV7-8 | CASSSPGPYGYTF | TGTGCCAGCAGCTCCCCGGGCCCATATGGCTACACCTTC
few | TRBD1 | TRBJ1-1 | TRBV12-3/TRBV12-4 | CASSFRGTGMNTEAFF | TGTGCCAGCAGTTTTAGGGGGACAGGGATGAACACTGAAGCTTTCTTT
many | NA | TRBJ1-1 | TRBV12-3/TRBV12-4 | CASSFTGAHTEAFF | TGTGCCAGCAGTTTTACGGGGGCGCACACTGAAGCTTTCTTT
NA | NA | TRBJ2-3 | TRBV3-1 | CASSHPSSTQYF | TGTGCCAGCAGCCACCCCTCCAGTACGCAGTATTTT
NA | NA | TRBJ2-3 | TRBV7-2 | CASSRTSYIKDTQYF | TGTGCCAGCAGCCGTACTAGCTATATTAAAGATACGCAGTATTTT
many | TRBD2 | TRBJ2-3 | TRBV29-1 | CSVLFLAVKDASTDTQYF | TGCAGCGTTTTATTCCTAGCGGTGAAAGATGCTAGCACAGATACGCAGTATTTT
NA | NA | TRBJ2-6 | TRBV19 | CASSISGANVLTF | TGTGCCAGTAGTATCTCTGGGGCCAACGTCCTGACTTTC
many | NA | TRBJ1-1 | TRBV29-1 | CSSYRMNTEAFF | TGCAGCTCTTACAGGATGAACACTGAAGCTTTCTTT
NA | NA | TRBJ2-3 | TRBV27 | CASSLLKVDTDTQYF | TGTGCCAGCAGTTTATTGAAGGTGGACACAGATACGCAGTATTTT
few | TRBD1 | TRBJ2-3 | TRBV12-3/TRBV12-4 | CASSYPPGQGTRVGTDTQYF | TGTGCCAGCAGTTATCCTCCGGGACAGGGGACGCGGGTCGGCACAGATACGCAGTATTTT
few | NA | TRBJ2-4 | TRBV5-1 | CASSFAGAGTNIQYF | TGCGCCAGCAGCTTCGCTGGTGCAGGGACAAACATTCAGTACTTC
NA | NA | TRBJ2-5 | TRBV25-1 | CASSEWVYQETQYF | TGTGCCAGCAGTGAATGGGTGTACCAAGAGACCCAGTACTTC
NA | TRBD1 | TRBJ1-2 | TRBV5-1 | CASSLAARQGYGYTF | TGCGCCAGCAGCTTGGCGGCTCGACAGGGCTATGGCTACACCTTC
few | NA | TRBJ2-7 | TRBV12-3/TRBV12-4 | CASSDSSLYEQYF | TGTGCCAGCAGCGACAGTTCACTTTACGAGCAGTACTTC